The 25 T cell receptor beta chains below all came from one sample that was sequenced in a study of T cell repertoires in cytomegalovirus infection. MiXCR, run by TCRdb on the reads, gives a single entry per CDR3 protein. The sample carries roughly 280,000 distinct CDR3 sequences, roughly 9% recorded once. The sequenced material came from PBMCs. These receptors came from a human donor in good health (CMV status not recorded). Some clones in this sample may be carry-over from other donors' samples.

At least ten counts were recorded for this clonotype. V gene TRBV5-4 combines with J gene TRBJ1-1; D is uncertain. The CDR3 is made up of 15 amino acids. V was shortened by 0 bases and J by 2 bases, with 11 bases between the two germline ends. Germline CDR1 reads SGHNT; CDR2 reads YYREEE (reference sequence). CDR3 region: CASSLAGVSNTEAFF. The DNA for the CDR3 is TGTGCCAGCAGCTTGGCCGGGGTGAGTAACACTGAAGCTTTCTTT.

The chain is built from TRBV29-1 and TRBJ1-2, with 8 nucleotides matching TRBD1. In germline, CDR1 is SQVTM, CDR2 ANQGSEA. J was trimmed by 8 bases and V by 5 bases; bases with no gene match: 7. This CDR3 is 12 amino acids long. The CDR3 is CSVRTGLRGYTF. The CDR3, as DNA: TGCAGCGTTCGGACAGGGTTAAGGGGCTACACCTTC.

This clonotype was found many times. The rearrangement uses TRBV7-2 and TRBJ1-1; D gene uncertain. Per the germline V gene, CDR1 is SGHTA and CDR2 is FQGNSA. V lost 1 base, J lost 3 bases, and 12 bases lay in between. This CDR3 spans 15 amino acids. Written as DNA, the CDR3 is TGTGCCAGCAGCTTAGTATCCCTTCCCGACACTGAAGCTTTCTTT. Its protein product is CASSLVSLPDTEAFF.

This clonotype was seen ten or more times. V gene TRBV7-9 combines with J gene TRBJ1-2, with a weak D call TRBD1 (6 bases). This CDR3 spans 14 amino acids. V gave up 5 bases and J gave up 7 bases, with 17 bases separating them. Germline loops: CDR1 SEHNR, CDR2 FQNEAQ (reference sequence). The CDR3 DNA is TGTGCCAGCAGCAAGCAAGGGGCAGGGGTTGGCTACACCTTC. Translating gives CASSKQGAGVGYTF.

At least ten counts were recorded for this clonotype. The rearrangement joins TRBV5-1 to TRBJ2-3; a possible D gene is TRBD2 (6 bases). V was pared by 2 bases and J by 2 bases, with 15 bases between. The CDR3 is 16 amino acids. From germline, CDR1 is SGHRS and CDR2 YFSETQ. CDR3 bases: TGCGCCAGCAGCTTCCCCCGGGAGCGGCTCACAGATACGCAGTATTTT. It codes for CASSFPRERLTDTQYF.

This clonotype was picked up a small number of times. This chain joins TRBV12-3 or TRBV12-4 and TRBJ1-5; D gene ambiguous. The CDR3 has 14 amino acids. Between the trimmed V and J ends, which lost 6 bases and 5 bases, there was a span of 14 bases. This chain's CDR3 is CASRVGSAHQPQHF. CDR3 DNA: TGTGCCAGCAGGGTCGGGAGTGCTCATCAGCCCCAGCATTTT.

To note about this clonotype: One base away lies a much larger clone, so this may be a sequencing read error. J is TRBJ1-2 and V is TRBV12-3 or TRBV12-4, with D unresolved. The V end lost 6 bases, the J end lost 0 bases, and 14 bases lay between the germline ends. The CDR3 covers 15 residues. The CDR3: CASSETRFTNYGYTF. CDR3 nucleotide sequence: TGTGCCAGCAGCGAGACAAGATTCACTAACTATGGCTACACCTTC.

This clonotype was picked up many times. The CDR3 sequence: CASSPGPGAGETQYF. CDR3 bases: TGTGCCAGCAGTCCGGGACCGGGGGCCGGTGAGACCCAGTACTTC. The chain couples TRBV7-2 to TRBJ2-5, with D perhaps matching TRBD1 or TRBD2 (6 bases each). Germline-derived CDR1 and CDR2 are SGHTA and FQGNSA. The V end was cut by 6 bases, the J end by 5 bases, with 19 bases between. The CDR3 runs to 15 residues.

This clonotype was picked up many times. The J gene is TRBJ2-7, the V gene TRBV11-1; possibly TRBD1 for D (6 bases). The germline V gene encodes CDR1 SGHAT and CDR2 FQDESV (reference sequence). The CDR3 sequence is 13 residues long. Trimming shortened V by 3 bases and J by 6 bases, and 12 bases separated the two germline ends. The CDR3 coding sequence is TGTGCCAGCAGCTTTCGGGCGACAGGCGAGCAGTACTTC. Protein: CASSFRATGEQYF.

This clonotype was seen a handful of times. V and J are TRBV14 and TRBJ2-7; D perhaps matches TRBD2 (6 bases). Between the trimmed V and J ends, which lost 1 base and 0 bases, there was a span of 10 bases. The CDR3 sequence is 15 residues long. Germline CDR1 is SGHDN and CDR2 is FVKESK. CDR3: CASSQGSGFSYEQYF. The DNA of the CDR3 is TGTGCCAGCAGCCAAGGAAGCGGGTTCTCCTACGAGCAGTACTTC.

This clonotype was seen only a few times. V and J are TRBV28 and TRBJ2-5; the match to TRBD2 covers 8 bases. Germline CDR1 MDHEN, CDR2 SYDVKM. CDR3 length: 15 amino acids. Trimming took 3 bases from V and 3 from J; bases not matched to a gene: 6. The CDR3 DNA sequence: TGTGCCAGCAGTTTCTCGGGGGGGCCCGAAGAGACCCAGTACTTC. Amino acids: CASSFSGGPEETQYF.

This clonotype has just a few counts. In DNA form, the CDR3 reads TGTGCCAGCCGCGACCACGGGGGTCGAGAGCAGTACTTC. Residues: CASRDHGGREQYF. The chain links TRBV19 to TRBJ2-7; D might be TRBD2 (6 bases). Trimming pared 9 bases from V and 7 bases from J, leaving 19 bases between. The CDR3 loop spans 13 amino acids. Germline assignment: CDR1 LNHDA and CDR2 SQIVND (reference sequence).

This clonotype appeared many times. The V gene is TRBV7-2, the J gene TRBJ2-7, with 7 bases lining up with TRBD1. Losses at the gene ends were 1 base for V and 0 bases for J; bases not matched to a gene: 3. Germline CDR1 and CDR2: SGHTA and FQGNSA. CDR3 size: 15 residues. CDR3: CASSLGRGSSYEQYF. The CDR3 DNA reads TGTGCCAGCAGCTTAGGCAGGGGGAGCTCCTACGAGCAGTACTTC.

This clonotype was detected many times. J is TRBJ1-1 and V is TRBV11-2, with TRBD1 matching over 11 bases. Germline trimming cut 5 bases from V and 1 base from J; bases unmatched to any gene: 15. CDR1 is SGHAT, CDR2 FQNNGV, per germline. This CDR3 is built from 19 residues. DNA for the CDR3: TGTGCCAGCAGCCAAACCCCCGGGACAGGGGGTAGGAAGAACACTGAAGCTTTCTTT. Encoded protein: CASSQTPGTGGRKNTEAFF.

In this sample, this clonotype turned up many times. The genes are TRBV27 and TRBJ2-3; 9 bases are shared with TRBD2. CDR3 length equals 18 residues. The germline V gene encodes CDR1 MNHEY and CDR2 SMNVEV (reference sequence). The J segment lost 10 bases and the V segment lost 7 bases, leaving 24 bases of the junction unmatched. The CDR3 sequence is CASTREASGARGGGAQYF. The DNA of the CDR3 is TGTGCCAGCACCCGGGAGGCTAGCGGGGCGCGGGGGGGTGGGGCGCAGTATTTT.

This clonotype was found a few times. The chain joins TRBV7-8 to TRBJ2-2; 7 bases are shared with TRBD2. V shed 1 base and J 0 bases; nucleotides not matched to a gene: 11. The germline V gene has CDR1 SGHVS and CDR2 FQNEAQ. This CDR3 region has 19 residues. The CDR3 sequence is CASSLVSVFLAANTGELFF. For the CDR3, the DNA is TGTGCCAGCAGCTTAGTATCCGTATTTCTAGCGGCGAACACCGGGGAGCTGTTTTTT.

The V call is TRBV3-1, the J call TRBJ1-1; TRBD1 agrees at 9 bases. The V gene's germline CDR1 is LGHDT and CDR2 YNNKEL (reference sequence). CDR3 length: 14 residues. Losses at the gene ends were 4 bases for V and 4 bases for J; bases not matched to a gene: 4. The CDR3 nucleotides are TGTGCCAGCAGCCTAGGACAGGGGATCACTGAAGCTTTCTTT. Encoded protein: CASSLGQGITEAFF.

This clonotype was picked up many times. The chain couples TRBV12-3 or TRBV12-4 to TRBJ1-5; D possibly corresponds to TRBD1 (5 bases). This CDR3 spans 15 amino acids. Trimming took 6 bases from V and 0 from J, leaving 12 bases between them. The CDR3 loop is CASRLTGDSNQPQHF. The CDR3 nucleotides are TGTGCCAGCAGGCTCACAGGTGATAGCAATCAGCCCCAGCATTTT.

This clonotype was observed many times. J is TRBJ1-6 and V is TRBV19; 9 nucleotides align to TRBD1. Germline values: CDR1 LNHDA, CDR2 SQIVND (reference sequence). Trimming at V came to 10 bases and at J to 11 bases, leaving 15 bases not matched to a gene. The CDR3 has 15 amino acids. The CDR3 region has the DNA TGTGCCACCAACGGCCCGGGGACAGGGCAGACACCCCTCCACTTT. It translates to CATNGPGTGQTPLHF.

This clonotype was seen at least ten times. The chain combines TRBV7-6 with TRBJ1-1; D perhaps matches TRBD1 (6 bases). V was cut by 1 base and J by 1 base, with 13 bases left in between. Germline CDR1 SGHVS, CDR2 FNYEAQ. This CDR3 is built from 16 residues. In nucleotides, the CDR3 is TGTGCCAGCAGCTTAGGTCTAATGGGACAGAACACTGAAGCTTTCTTT. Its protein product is CASSLGLMGQNTEAFF. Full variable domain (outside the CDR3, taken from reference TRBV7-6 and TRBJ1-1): GAGVSQSPRYKVTKRGQDVALRCDPISGHVSLYWYRQALGQGPEFLTYFNYEAQQDKSGLPNDRFSAERPEGSISTLTIQRTEQRDSAMYRCASSLGLMGQNTEAFFGQGTRLTVV.

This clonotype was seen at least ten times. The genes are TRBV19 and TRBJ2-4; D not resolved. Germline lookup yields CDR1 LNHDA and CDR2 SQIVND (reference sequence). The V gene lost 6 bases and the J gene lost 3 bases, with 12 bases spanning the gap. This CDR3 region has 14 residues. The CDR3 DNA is TGTGCCAGTAGGGGCAGGACCGGCAAAAACATTCAGTACTTC. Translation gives CASRGRTGKNIQYF. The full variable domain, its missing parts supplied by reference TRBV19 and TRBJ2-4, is DGGITQSPKYLFRKEGQNVTLSCEQNLNHDAMYWYRQDPGQGLRLIYYSQIVNDFQKGDIAEGYSVSREKKESFPLTVTSAQKNPTAFYLCASRGRTGKNIQYFGAGTRLSVL.

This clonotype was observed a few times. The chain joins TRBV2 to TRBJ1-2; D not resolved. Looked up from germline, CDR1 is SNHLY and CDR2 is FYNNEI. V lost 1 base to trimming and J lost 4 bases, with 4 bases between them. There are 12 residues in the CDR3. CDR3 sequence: CASSEGSYGYTF. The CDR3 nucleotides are TGTGCCAGCAGTGAAGGGTCCTATGGCTACACCTTC.

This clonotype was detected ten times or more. The CDR3 DNA is TGTGCCAGCAGCCCCGGACTAGCGGGCCCCTACAATGAGCAGTTCTTC. This codes for CASSPGLAGPYNEQFF. This chain links TRBV7-9 with TRBJ2-1; 11 nucleotides agree with TRBD2. J lost 2 bases, V lost 5 bases, and 5 bases had no gene match. This CDR3 region has 16 residues. Germline CDR1 and CDR2: SEHNR and FQNEAQ (reference sequence).

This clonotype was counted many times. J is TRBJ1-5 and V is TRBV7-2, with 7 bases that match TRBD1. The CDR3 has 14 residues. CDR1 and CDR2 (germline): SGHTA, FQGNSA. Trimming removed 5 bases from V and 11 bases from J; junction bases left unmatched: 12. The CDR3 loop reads CASSPTPQGPTQHF. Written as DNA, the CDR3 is TGTGCCAGCAGCCCTACCCCACAGGGGCCTACCCAGCATTTT.

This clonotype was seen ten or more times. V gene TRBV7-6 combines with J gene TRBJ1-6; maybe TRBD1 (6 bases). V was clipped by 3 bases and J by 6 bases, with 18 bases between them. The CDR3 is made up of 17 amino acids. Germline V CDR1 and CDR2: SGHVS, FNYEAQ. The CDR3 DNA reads TGTGCCAGCAGCTTGGTGGGGGGTAAAGGGGGTAATTCACCCCTCCACTTT. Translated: CASSLVGGKGGNSPLHF.